The clone carrying this T cell receptor (beta chain) was found a few times. Its antigen is unidentified. These data originate in a study of early T cells in non-severe SARS-CoV-2 infection. About the research overall: Unpaired chains resulted from sequencing bulk RNA of unsorted whole blood.

This CDR3 is built from 14 residues. Germline V lookup: CDR1 SEHNR, CDR2 FQNEAQ (reference sequence). V was cut by 3 bases and J by 6 bases, with 15 bases left in between. Overall study results and limits: There was a bias toward anti-spike CD8 responses in VDJdb matching, which missed private and CD4 specificities.

Individual cDNA molecules received unique molecular identifiers during library preparation. From the 5' RACE reads, TCRdb called clonotypes with MiXCR, one entry per CDR3 protein. The sample carries 25,000 to 30,000 distinct CDR3 sequences, around 5% recorded once. The receptor comes from an adult who was a healthcare worker with PCR-confirmed SARS-CoV-2 infection or an uninfected control (not recorded which). The chain uses TRBV7-9 and TRBJ2-7, with D unclear. What was sequenced was whole blood. The CDR3 loop is CASSFGGDGAEQYF. The DNA of the CDR3 is TGTGCCAGCAGCTTCGGCGGAGACGGAGCCGAGCAGTACTTC.